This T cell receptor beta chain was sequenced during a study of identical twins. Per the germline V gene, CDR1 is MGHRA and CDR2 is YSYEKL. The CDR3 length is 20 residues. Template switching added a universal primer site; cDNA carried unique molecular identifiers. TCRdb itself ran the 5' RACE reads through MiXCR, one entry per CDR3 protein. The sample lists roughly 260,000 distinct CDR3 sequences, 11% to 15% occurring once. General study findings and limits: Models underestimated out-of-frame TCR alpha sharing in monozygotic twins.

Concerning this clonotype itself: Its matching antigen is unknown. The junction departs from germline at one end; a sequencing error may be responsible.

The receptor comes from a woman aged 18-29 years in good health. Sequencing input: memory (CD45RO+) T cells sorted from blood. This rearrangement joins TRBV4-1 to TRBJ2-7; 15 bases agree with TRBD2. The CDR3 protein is CASSEDFAPGLAGGAYEQYF. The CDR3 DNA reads TGCGCCAGCAGCGAAGATTTTGCTCCGGGACTAGCGGGAGGTGCCTACGAGCAGTACTTC.